Listed here are 12 T cell receptor beta chains from one sample, sequenced in a study of blood T cell repertoires in COVID-19. Repertoires were generated with immunoSEQ multiplex PCR, while TCRdb's copy carries only in-frame clones and drops some. Found here are fewer than 200,000 clones, around 83% of them singletons; the top ten hold about 5.6%. Sequenced: peripheral blood. The receptors were gathered from a woman aged 50 to 65 with COVID-19, enrolled during active disease.

The genes are TRBV28 and TRBJ2-7, with D maybe TRBD1 (5 bases). Germline lookup yields CDR1 MDHEN and CDR2 SYDVKM. The V end lost 4 bases, the J end lost 0 bases, and 10 bases lay between the germline ends. The CDR3 contains 14 residues. CDR3 DNA: TGTGCCAGCAGTTCCAGGGCCCACTCCTACGAGCAGTACTTC. It encodes CASSSRAHSYEQYF.

CDR3 residues: CASSRETGRNTEAFF. The CDR3 bases are TGTGCCAGCTCACGTGAAACAGGCCGGAACACTGAAGCTTTCTTT. The V call is TRBV18, the J call TRBJ1-1, with a weak D call TRBD1 (5 bases). From germline, CDR1 is KGHSH and CDR2 LQKENI. With 4 bases removed from V and 1 base from J, the gap between germline ends came to 13 bases. This CDR3 spans 15 amino acids.

The rearrangement joins TRBV7-2 to TRBJ2-2; D may be TRBD2 (6 bases). The CDR3 contains 16 residues. Trimming shortened V by 1 base and J by 4 bases, and 13 bases separated the two germline ends. CDR1 is SGHTA, CDR2 FQGNSA, per germline. CDR3 protein: CASSLDERGGTGELFF. The CDR3 region has the DNA TGTGCCAGCAGCTTAGATGAAAGGGGAGGCACCGGGGAGCTGTTTTTT.

This chain joins TRBV5-6 and TRBJ1-2, with D perhaps TRBD1 (6 bases). The ends were cut back, 3 bases at V and 8 bases at J, with 17 bases in the middle. The CDR3 length is 14 residues. Germline loops: CDR1 SGHDT, CDR2 YYEEEE. CDR3 sequence reads: CASSWGPVGGGYTF. The DNA of the CDR3 is TGTGCCAGCAGCTGGGGTCCAGTTGGGGGCGGCTACACCTTC.

This sequence joins TRBV5-5 and TRBJ2-2; 11 bases match TRBD2. The CDR3 has 16 amino acids. Per germline, CDR1 SGHKS and CDR2 YYEKEE (reference sequence). After removal of 0 bases from V and 7 bases from J, the junction contained 5 bases not matched to a gene. The CDR3 DNA reads as TGTGCCAGCAGCTTGGTTAGCGGGGGGGCCTTCGGGGAGCTGTTTTTT. This gives the protein CASSLVSGGAFGELFF.

In this sample, this clone turned up many times. The chain combines TRBV2 with TRBJ1-2; 9 bases map to TRBD1. This CDR3 contains 15 residues. Germline CDR1 is SNHLY and CDR2 is FYNNEI. V trimming: 6 bases; J trimming: 3 bases; junction bases outside the gene matches: 8. CDR3 region: CASSSYTGGDYGYTF. CDR3 bases: TGTGCCAGCAGCTCATACACAGGGGGCGACTATGGCTACACCTTC.

The chain is built from TRBV6-5 and TRBJ2-2; 7 bases are shared with TRBD1. V trimming: 6 bases; J trimming: 0 bases; junction bases outside the gene matches: 4. This CDR3 spans 15 amino acids. CDR1 is MNHEY, CDR2 SVGAGI, per germline. In nucleotides, the CDR3 is TGTGCCAGCAGGAGGGGGACAGCGAACACCGGGGAGCTGTTTTTT. Translated: CASRRGTANTGELFF.

The V and J genes are TRBV11-3 and TRBJ1-4; tentative D call: TRBD1 (6 bases). Trimming stripped 4 bases from V and 5 bases from J, with 11 bases between. The CDR3 length is 14 residues. Per the germline V gene, CDR1 is SGHNT and CDR2 is YENEEA. The CDR3 sequence is CASSSRDKNEKLFF. CDR3 nucleotide sequence: TGTGCCAGCAGCTCCAGGGACAAGAATGAAAAACTGTTTTTT.

This sequence joins TRBV5-4 and TRBJ2-3, with 10 nucleotides matching TRBD2. This CDR3 is built from 19 residues. The V gene end was trimmed by 4 bases and the J gene end by 4 bases; junction bases not matched to a gene: 18. CDR1 SGHNT and CDR2 YYREEE come from the germline V gene (reference sequence). CDR3 protein: CASSLKRSGGAGWADTQYF. CDR3 nucleotide sequence: TGTGCCAGCAGCCTGAAGCGGAGCGGGGGGGCCGGGTGGGCAGATACGCAGTATTTT.

The chain couples TRBV3-1 (or the pseudogene TRBV3-2) to TRBJ2-3; D might be TRBD2 (5 bases). The V and J ends lost 3 bases and 6 bases respectively, with 19 bases between them. Per the germline V gene, CDR1 is LGHDT and CDR2 is YNNKEL (reference sequence). CDR3 length: 16 amino acids. DNA of the CDR3: TGTGCCAGCAGCCACCCGGACTGGTGGGGTCGGGATACGCAGTATTTT. This codes for CASSHPDWWGRDTQYF.

This chain uses TRBV11-2 with TRBJ2-7; D is possibly TRBD1 (5 bases). V was shortened by 0 bases and J by 0 bases, with 6 bases between the two germline ends. The length of the CDR3 is 14 residues. The germline V gene encodes CDR1 SGHAT and CDR2 FQNNGV. CDR3 DNA: TGTGCCAGCAGCTTAGAAGACAGCTCCTACGAGCAGTACTTC. Translated, it gives CASSLEDSSYEQYF.

The chain combines TRBV6-5 with TRBJ2-7; D may be TRBD2 (6 bases). CDR1 and CDR2 from the germline V gene are MNHEY and SVGAGI. The CDR3 loop spans 15 amino acids. The V and J ends lost 6 bases and 2 bases respectively, with 17 bases between them. CDR3 amino acids: CASSPIAGTAYEQYF. CDR3 bases: TGTGCCAGCAGCCCAATCGCGGGGACCGCCTACGAGCAGTACTTC.